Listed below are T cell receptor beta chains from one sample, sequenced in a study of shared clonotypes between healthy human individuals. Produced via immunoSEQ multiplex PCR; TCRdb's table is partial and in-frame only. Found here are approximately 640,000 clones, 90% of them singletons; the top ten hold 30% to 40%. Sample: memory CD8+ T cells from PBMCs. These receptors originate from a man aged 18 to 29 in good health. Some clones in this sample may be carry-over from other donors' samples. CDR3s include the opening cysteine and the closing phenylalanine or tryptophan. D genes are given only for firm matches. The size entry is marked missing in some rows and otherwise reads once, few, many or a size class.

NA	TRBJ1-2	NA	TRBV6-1	TGTGCCAGCAGTGAAGCGCTAGGAGGGGGCTATGGCTACACCTTC	CASSEALGGGYGYTF
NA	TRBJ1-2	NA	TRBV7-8	TGTGCCAGCAGCTCGGGGGACACCTATGGCTACACCTTC	CASSSGDTYGYTF
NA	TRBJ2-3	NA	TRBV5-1	TGCGCCAGCAGCTTGTTCAGGTTCACAGATACGCAGTATTTT	CASSLFRFTDTQYF
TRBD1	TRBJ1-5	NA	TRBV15	TGTGCCACCAGCCGCGGGACAGGGGTCAATCGGCCCCAGCATTTT	CATSRGTGVNRPQHF
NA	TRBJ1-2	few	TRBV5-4	TGTGCCAGCAGCTATAATACTAACTATGGCTACACCTTC	CASSYNTNYGYTF
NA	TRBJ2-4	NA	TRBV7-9	TGTGCCAGCAGTAAGGGAGTTCCTAAAGCCAAAAACATTCAGTACTTC	CASSKGVPKAKNIQYF
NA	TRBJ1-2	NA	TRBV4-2	TGTGCCAGCAGCCAAGATCCGACAGAACGCTATGGCTACACCTTC	CASSQDPTERYGYTF
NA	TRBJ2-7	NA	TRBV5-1	TGCGCCAGCAGCCAACTCGGGATCGAGCAGTACTTC	CASSQLGIEQYF
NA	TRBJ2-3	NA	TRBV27	TGTGCCAGCAGTTTAATCGGCGCCACAGATACGCAGTATTTT	CASSLIGATDTQYF
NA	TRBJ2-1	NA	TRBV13	TGTGCCAGCAGCTTCAGAGGGCGGTACAATGAGCAGTTCTTC	CASSFRGRYNEQFF
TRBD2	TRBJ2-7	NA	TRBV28	TGTGCCAGCAGCCACCAGCCGGGACTAGCGGGTACCTACGAGCAGTACTTC	CASSHQPGLAGTYEQYF
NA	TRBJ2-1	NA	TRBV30	TGTGCCTGGAGGGGTGGCCCGATCCGGGGGCAGTTCTTC	CAWRGGPIRGQFF
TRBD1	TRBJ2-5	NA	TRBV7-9	TGTGCCAGCAGCCCCGGGGGACAGGGAAAAGAGACCCAGTACTTC	CASSPGGQGKETQYF
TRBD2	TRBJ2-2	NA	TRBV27	TGTGCCAGCAGTTTGGGGACTAGCGGTAACACCGGGGAGCTGTTTTTT	CASSLGTSGNTGELFF
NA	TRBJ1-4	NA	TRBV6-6	TGTGCCAGCAGTCTTTTGCGGGACCCGAAACTGTTTTTT	CASSLLRDPKLFF
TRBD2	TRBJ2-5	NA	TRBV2	TGTGCCAGCAGCGTGGGACTAGCGGAAGAGACCCAGTACTTC	CASSVGLAEETQYF
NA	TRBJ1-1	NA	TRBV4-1	TGCGCCAGCAGCCAGTCGTCGGTTTCCTACACTGAAGCTTTCTTT	CASSQSSVSYTEAFF
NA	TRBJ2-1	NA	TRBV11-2	TGTGCCAGCAGCTTAGATGTCCAGGCCCTTTACAATGAGCAGTTCTTC	CASSLDVQALYNEQFF
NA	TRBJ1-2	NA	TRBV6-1	TGTGCCAGCAGTGAAGCGAGGGTTAACTATGGCTACACCTTC	CASSEARVNYGYTF
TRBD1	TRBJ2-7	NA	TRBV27	TGTGCCAGCAGTTTATTTGGGACAGGGTCTTCCTACGAGCAGTACTTC	CASSLFGTGSSYEQYF
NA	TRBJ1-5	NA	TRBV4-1	TGCGCCAGCAGCCAAGATCAGGGCTACTTACGGCCCCAGCATTTT	CASSQDQGYLRPQHF
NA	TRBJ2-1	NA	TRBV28	TGTGCCAGCAGGGGGGGTATTCCGGGACCGTACAATGAGCAGTTCTTC	CASRGGIPGPYNEQFF
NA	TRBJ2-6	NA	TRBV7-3	TGTGCCAGCAGCTCATTAGGTTCTGGGGCCAACGTCCTGACTTTC	CASSSLGSGANVLTF
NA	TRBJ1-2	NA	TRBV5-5	TGTGCCAGCAGTTTGGATCCTGGCTACACCTTC	CASSLDPGYTF
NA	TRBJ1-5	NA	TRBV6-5	TGTGCCAGCAGTTACTCGGAGGGGCATCAGCCCCAGCATTTT	CASSYSEGHQPQHF
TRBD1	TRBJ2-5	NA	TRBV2	TGTGCCAGCAGTGGGACAGGGGGCGCTTGGATTATTGGAGAGACCCAGTACTTC	CASSGTGGAWIIGETQYF
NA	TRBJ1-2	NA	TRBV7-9	TGTGCCAGCAGCTCTCGTCTCGGCCCAGTGACTTATGGCTACACCTTC	CASSSRLGPVTYGYTF
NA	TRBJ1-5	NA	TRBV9	TGTGCCAGCAGCCCCTCTTTAGGGCAGCCCCAGCATTTT	CASSPSLGQPQHF
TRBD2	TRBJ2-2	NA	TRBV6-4	TGTGCCAGCAGTCACTCGGGGGGAATCGGGGAGCTGTTTTTT	CASSHSGGIGELFF
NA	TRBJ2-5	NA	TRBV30	TGTGCCTGGAGTGGAAACTTACAGTACTTC	CAWSGNLQYF
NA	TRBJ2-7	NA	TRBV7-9	TGTGCCAGCAGCTCCCGCCCCGGACAGTCAGCCTACGAGCAGTACTTC	CASSSRPGQSAYEQYF
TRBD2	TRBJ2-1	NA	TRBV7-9	TGTGCCAGCAGCCCCCGACTAGCTGGGGAGAATGAGCAGTTCTTC	CASSPRLAGENEQFF
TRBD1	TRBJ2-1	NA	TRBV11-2	TGTGCCAGCAGCTTAGGCGGCGGGACAGGCAATGAGCAGTTCTTC	CASSLGGGTGNEQFF
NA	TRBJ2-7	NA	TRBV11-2	TGTGCCAGCAGCACCCCCTGGGACGGGGACGAGCAGTACTTC	CASSTPWDGDEQYF
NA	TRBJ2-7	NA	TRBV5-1	TGCGCCAGCAGCTTGGCACCGGGTGACGAGCAGTACTTC	CASSLAPGDEQYF
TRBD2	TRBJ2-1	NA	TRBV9	TGTGCCAGCAGCGAAGTAACTAGCGGTCCCTACAATGAGCAGTTCTTC	CASSEVTSGPYNEQFF
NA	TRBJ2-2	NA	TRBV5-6	TGTGCCAGCAGCTTAGGGGATCACGGGGAGCTGTTTTTT	CASSLGDHGELFF
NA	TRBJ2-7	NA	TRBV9	TGTGCCAGCAGCCCCCCATCCTACGAGCAGTACTTC	CASSPPSYEQYF
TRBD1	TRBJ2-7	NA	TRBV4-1	TGCGCCAGTGGGACAGGGACCCCCTACGAGCAGTACTTC	CASGTGTPYEQYF
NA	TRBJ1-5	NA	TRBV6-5	TGTGCCAGCAGTCGCGGGGTGACGGGCAATCAGCCCCAGCATTTT	CASSRGVTGNQPQHF
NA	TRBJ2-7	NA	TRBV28	TGTGCCAGCGGCCCTTACTCCTACGAGCAGTACTTC	CASGPYSYEQYF
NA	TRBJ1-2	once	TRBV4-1	TGCGCCAGCAGCCTCCAAGTTGGCGAAAACTATGGCTACACCTTC	CASSLQVGENYGYTF
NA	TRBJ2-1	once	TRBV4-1	TGCGCCAGCAGCACTAGGGTCCGGGGAGATGAGCAGTTCTTC	CASSTRVRGDEQFF
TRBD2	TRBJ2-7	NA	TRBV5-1	TGCGCCAGCAGCCAAGGGACTAGCGGAGGGGGCTACGAGCAGTACTTC	CASSQGTSGGGYEQYF
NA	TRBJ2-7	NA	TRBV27	TGTGCCAGCAGTCTCGTGGGGGCTATGTACGAGCAGTACTTC	CASSLVGAMYEQYF
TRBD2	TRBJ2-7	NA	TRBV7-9	TGTGCCAGCAGGGGACTAGCGGGAGACTCCTACGAGCAGTACTTC	CASRGLAGDSYEQYF
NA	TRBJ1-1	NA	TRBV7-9	TGTGCCAGCAGTCGGGACTTCGATCTCATGAACACTGAAGCTTTCTTT	CASSRDFDLMNTEAFF
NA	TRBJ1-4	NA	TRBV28	TGTGCCAGCAGTTCCACAGGGCCGAATGAAAAACTGTTTTTT	CASSSTGPNEKLFF
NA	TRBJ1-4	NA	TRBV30	TGTGCCTGGACAGGGGCGGATGAAAAACTGTTTTTT	CAWTGADEKLFF
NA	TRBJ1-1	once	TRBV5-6	TGTGCCAGCAGCTTAGGGGACACCATTGAAGCTTTCTTT	CASSLGDTIEAFF
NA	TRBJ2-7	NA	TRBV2	TGTGCCAGCACGGCCCCTAGGGGGGAGCAGTACTTC	CASTAPRGEQYF
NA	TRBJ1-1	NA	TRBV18	TGTGCCAGCTCACCCGACAGTGCCTCCGAAGCTTTCTTT	CASSPDSASEAFF
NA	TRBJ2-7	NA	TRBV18	TGTGCCAGCTCACCAGTGACGGCTCGGTACGAGCAGTACTTC	CASSPVTARYEQYF
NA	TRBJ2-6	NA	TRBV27	TGTGCCAGCAGTTTATGGGGCTCTGGGGCCAACGTCCTGACTTTC	CASSLWGSGANVLTF
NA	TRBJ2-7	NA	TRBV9	TGTGCCAGCAGCGTAAACTTCCTAACCCACGAGCAGTACTTC	CASSVNFLTHEQYF